The 2 T cell receptor beta chains given below trace back to one sample, sequenced in a study of T-cell reconstitution after alpha-beta-depleted transplantation in children listed by TCRdb under 2016. This specimen's treatment or condition label, per the study, means: allogeneic hematopoietic cell transplantation with graft depleted of TCRalphabeta T cells and CD19 B cells. The library was prepared using PCR. TCRdb names Illumina HiSeq 2500 as the instrument used. Molecular barcoding was employed in the preparation of TCR libraries, with unique molecular identifiers being used to normalize TCRbeta repertoire quantification. TCRdb trimmed the raw reads at Q25, called clones with MiXCR and kept productive beta chains. CDR3 protein sequences are deduplicated, and each keeps its most common genes and DNA. For this sample the table gives some 830,000 distinct CDR3 sequences, of which roughly 15% were detected only once. Approximately 4.5% of the sample is taken by the ten largest.

This specimen consisted of PBMCs, mostly from graft donor cells, obtained 360 days after TCRalphabeta/CD19-depleted stem cell transplant. These TCRs come from a male patient between 10 and 17 years old who had a stem cell transplant for acute lymphoblastic leukemia, so the T cells may come from the graft donor.

In this sample, this clonotype turned up many times. The V gene is TRBV15, the J gene TRBJ1-1, with 9 nucleotides matching TRBD1. The germline CDR1 and CDR2 sequences are LNHNV and YYDKDF (reference sequence). This CDR3 region has 15 residues. The junction had 12 bases not matched to a gene; V was cut back by 3 bases and J by 10 bases. The CDR3 region is CATSRAGTGSPAAFF. As DNA, the CDR3 is TGTGCCACCAGCAGGGCCGGGACAGGGAGCCCCGCAGCTTTCTTT.

This clonotype occurred a few times. The gene calls are TRBV6-1 and TRBJ1-6; possibly TRBD1 for D (5 bases). Germline V lookup: CDR1 MNHNS, CDR2 SASEGT. CDR3 length: 17 amino acids. Deletions cut 7 bases from V and 8 bases from J, with 24 bases between. The CDR3 region has the DNA TGTGCCAGCATGAAACTCCCAGGGAGATTTGGTGATTCACCCCTCCACTTT. Translated, it gives CASMKLPGRFGDSPLHF.